A selection of T cell receptor beta chains follows, all from one sample in a study of beta chain features in type 1 diabetes. Repertoires were generated with immunoSEQ multiplex PCR, while TCRdb's copy carries only in-frame clones and drops some. The sample holds 240,000 or so clones, 27% seen once. The sample taken for sequencing was central memory CD4+ T cells from blood. The receptor source for this set is a man aged 30 to 45 in good health. Both conserved end residues are part of each CDR3. D genes are given only for firm matches. Expanded clones are given a class, and other clones once, few, many or no size at all.

CDR3 protein: CAISETTGTGGYEQYF; CDR3 DNA: TGTGCCATCAGTGAGACTACCGGGACAGGGGGCTACGAGCAGTACTTC; D gene: TRBD1; J gene: TRBJ2-7; V gene: TRBV10-3; clone size: NA
CDR3 protein: CASTRALNTEAFF; CDR3 DNA: TGTGCCAGCACCAGAGCACTGAACACTGAAGCTTTCTTT; D gene: NA; J gene: TRBJ1-1; V gene: TRBV2; clone size: NA
CDR3 protein: CASSQVPLAGEQFF; CDR3 DNA: TGCGCCAGCAGCCAAGTCCCGCTAGCCGGTGAGCAGTTCTTC; D gene: NA; J gene: TRBJ2-1; V gene: TRBV4-3; clone size: NA
CDR3 protein: CASSVDGQANYGYTF; CDR3 DNA: TGTGCCAGCAGCGTAGACGGACAGGCAAACTATGGCTACACCTTC; D gene: TRBD1; J gene: TRBJ1-2; V gene: TRBV9; clone size: many
CDR3 protein: CASSLHGAQYF; CDR3 DNA: TGTGCCAGCAGTTTGCATGGGGCCCAGTACTTC; D gene: NA; J gene: TRBJ2-5; V gene: TRBV6-5; clone size: few
CDR3 protein: CACMRRGSYNEQFF; CDR3 DNA: TGTGCCTGCATGCGGAGGGGTTCCTACAATGAGCAGTTCTTC; D gene: NA; J gene: TRBJ2-1; V gene: TRBV30; clone size: few
CDR3 protein: CSVRGHLNRYNEQFF; CDR3 DNA: TGCAGCGTGAGGGGCCACCTAAATCGGTACAATGAGCAGTTCTTC; D gene: NA; J gene: TRBJ2-1; V gene: TRBV29-1; clone size: NA
CDR3 protein: CASNVASYNEQFF; CDR3 DNA: TGTGCCAGCAACGTTGCGTCCTACAATGAGCAGTTCTTC; D gene: NA; J gene: TRBJ2-1; V gene: TRBV6-1; clone size: few
CDR3 protein: CSVSESRYQPQHF; CDR3 DNA: TGCAGCGTTTCGGAAAGTAGATACCAGCCCCAGCATTTT; D gene: NA; J gene: TRBJ1-5; V gene: TRBV29-1; clone size: NA
CDR3 protein: CATSIGFSNQPQHF; CDR3 DNA: TGTGCCACCTCCATCGGGTTTAGCAATCAGCCCCAGCATTTT; D gene: NA; J gene: TRBJ1-5; V gene: TRBV15; clone size: few
CDR3 protein: CASSRERSGELFF; CDR3 DNA: TGTGCCAGCTCCCGGGAGCGATCCGGGGAGCTGTTTTTT; D gene: NA; J gene: TRBJ2-2; V gene: TRBV6-4; clone size: few
CDR3 protein: CASSIRGPQETQYF; CDR3 DNA: TGTGCCAGCAGTATAAGAGGACCCCAAGAGACCCAGTACTTC; D gene: NA; J gene: TRBJ2-5; V gene: TRBV6-5; clone size: few
CDR3 protein: CASSVDPTPNQPQHF; CDR3 DNA: TGTGCCAGCAGCGTAGACCCGACGCCCAATCAGCCCCAGCATTTT; D gene: NA; J gene: TRBJ1-5; V gene: TRBV9; clone size: NA
CDR3 protein: CASSIQGGLEAFF; CDR3 DNA: TGTGCCAGTAGTATTCAAGGGGGACTGGAAGCTTTCTTT; D gene: NA; J gene: TRBJ1-1; V gene: TRBV19; clone size: NA
CDR3 protein: CASGLVAEQYF; CDR3 DNA: TGTGCCAGTGGACTAGTCGCCGAGCAGTACTTC; D gene: TRBD2; J gene: TRBJ2-7; V gene: TRBV19; clone size: many
CDR3 protein: CASSSGQGDYEQYF; CDR3 DNA: TGTGCCAGCAGCTCCGGACAGGGGGACTACGAGCAGTACTTC; D gene: TRBD1; J gene: TRBJ2-7; V gene: TRBV7-9; clone size: many
CDR3 protein: CAWSVGQGLVNTEAFF; CDR3 DNA: TGTGCCTGGAGTGTGGGACAGGGATTAGTGAACACTGAAGCTTTCTTT; D gene: TRBD1; J gene: TRBJ1-1; V gene: TRBV30; clone size: few
CDR3 protein: CASSLNPGPNEQFF; CDR3 DNA: TGTGCCAGCAGCTTAAATCCAGGGCCCAATGAGCAGTTCTTC; D gene: NA; J gene: TRBJ2-1; V gene: TRBV7-2; clone size: many
CDR3 protein: CSAPGGGGYTF; CDR3 DNA: TGCAGCGCACCAGGGGGCGGAGGCTACACCTTC; D gene: TRBD1; J gene: TRBJ1-2; V gene: TRBV20-1; clone size: many
CDR3 protein: CASSYWGGYEQYF; CDR3 DNA: TGTGCCAGCAGTTACTGGGGTGGCTACGAGCAGTACTTC; D gene: NA; J gene: TRBJ2-7; V gene: TRBV6-5; clone size: NA
CDR3 protein: CASSEGTYKTDTQYF; CDR3 DNA: TGCGCCAGCAGTGAGGGGACTTATAAGACAGATACGCAGTATTTT; D gene: NA; J gene: TRBJ2-3; V gene: TRBV10-1; clone size: few
CDR3 protein: CASSYWPRVTGELFF; CDR3 DNA: TGTGCCAGCAGCTATTGGCCGAGGGTTACCGGGGAGCTGTTTTTT; D gene: NA; J gene: TRBJ2-2; V gene: TRBV7-9; clone size: NA
CDR3 protein: CSVGPTRLTDTQYF; CDR3 DNA: TGCAGCGTTGGCCCCACGCGACTCACAGATACGCAGTATTTT; D gene: NA; J gene: TRBJ2-3; V gene: TRBV29-1; clone size: few
CDR3 protein: CASSNKGQGSYNEQFF; CDR3 DNA: TGCGCCAGCAGCAACAAGGGACAGGGCTCCTACAATGAGCAGTTCTTC; D gene: TRBD1; J gene: TRBJ2-1; V gene: TRBV5-1; clone size: NA
CDR3 protein: CATAPMIPGQNIQYF; CDR3 DNA: TGTGCCACCGCTCCCATGATCCCGGGCCAAAACATTCAGTACTTC; D gene: NA; J gene: TRBJ2-4; V gene: TRBV15; clone size: few
CDR3 protein: CSVSTEFYEQYF; CDR3 DNA: TGCAGCGTTTCCACAGAATTCTACGAGCAGTACTTC; D gene: NA; J gene: TRBJ2-7; V gene: TRBV29-1; clone size: few
CDR3 protein: CASSYGQGTDTQYF; CDR3 DNA: TGTGCCAGCAGCTACGGACAGGGAACAGATACGCAGTATTTT; D gene: TRBD1; J gene: TRBJ2-3; V gene: TRBV7-2; clone size: NA
CDR3 protein: CASSPLTGTETQYF; CDR3 DNA: TGTGCCAGCAGCCCCTTAACGGGAACAGAGACCCAGTACTTC; D gene: NA; J gene: TRBJ2-5; V gene: TRBV7-8; clone size: NA
CDR3 protein: CASSQDRDREQYF; CDR3 DNA: TGTGCCAGCAGCCAAGATCGCGACAGGGAGCAGTACTTC; D gene: NA; J gene: TRBJ2-7; V gene: TRBV4-2; clone size: NA